Sequencing of this T cell receptor beta chain was carried out in a study of spatial heterogeneity in lung cancer (dated by TCRdb to between 2018 and 2021). In the study overall: The donors were 65 to 90 patients from the lung TRACERx cohort who had early-stage, untreated non-small cell lung cancer. Follow-up PBMC samples were sequenced whenever available, with the median time to follow-up being about 2 years after resection. Beta-chain transcripts were consistently detected in greater numbers than alpha-chain transcripts, which likely reflects a higher abundance of beta-chain transcripts. In the raw uncorrected reads, each unique combination of TCR and UMI appeared more than ten times on average. In non-small cell lung cancer, the study made a quantitative comparison of TCR alpha and beta repertoires among multiple tumor regions, matched nontumor lung and blood. The study linked features of the TCR repertoire to counts of nonsynonymous mutations, which were determined by whole-exome sequencing of tumor tissue. Both alpha and beta chains were TCR-sequenced in 210 or so tumor regions, under 80 matched nontumor lung samples and some 50 PBMC samples obtained at surgery. Here is what the overall study found, with its caveats: Only 14 to 15 patients were included in the comparisons of baseline and follow-up blood repertoires. Ubiquitous expanded tumor TCRs were detected in blood more often at tumor resection than at routine follow-up. Confirming at a functional level the hypothesis that regional TCRs recognize regional mutations was considered to require additional single-cell paired TCR alpha and beta sequencing.

As for this clonotype: The specificity of this receptor is unknown. Base qualities are not at hand, and no much larger clone is one base apart.

Via the germline V gene (reference sequence), CDR1 is GTSNPN and CDR2 SVGIG. The CDR3 covers 15 residues, taking in both the cysteine and the phenylalanine. Here the CDR3 DNA is all that survives: 45 bases in frame from base 1. A distance of 18 bases separates the germline ends of V and J, which lose 6 bases and 4 bases respectively. The method behind the library was 5' RACE. The run used a NextSeq 500. In the TCR library protocol, a unique molecular identifier was attached to each TCR cDNA molecule so that PCR and sequencing errors could be corrected. Per the original workflow: Decombinator tools were used for TCR identification, UMI-based error correction and CDR3 extraction. Expanded TCRs were defined as those above a frequency of 2 per 1,000, corresponding to the top 1% of the tumor frequency distribution. Renyi diversity was calculated using the R vegan package after each repertoire was subsampled 100 times to 5,000 TCRs. CDR3 similarity networks were built from amino acid triplet string-kernel similarity, connecting CDR3s with pairwise similarity above 0.82. Using fastp trimming at Q25 and MiXCR clonotype assembly, TCRdb reanalyzed the public sequencing data and kept in-frame beta chains. For every CDR3 protein sequence, its rows merge into one entry that carries the most common genes and DNA. These V and J calls originate from TCRdb's pipeline instead of the authors' own analysis. The sample table lists nearly 95,000 distinct CDR3 sequences, approximately 19% of them with a count of one. Clones ranked in the top ten supply just over 20% of the sample.

Reading the label with the study, this specimen's time point is: blood at routine non-recurrence follow-up after resection. Without any cell sorting, TCR sequencing was performed on whole RNA extracted either from tumor and nontumor lung tissue or from cryopreserved PBMC samples. Patients were selected for TCR sequencing only if sufficient RNA was available from at least two tumor regions. Sequenced material: PBMCs, taken at follow-up. Recombination joined TRBV30 with TRBJ2-2, with the D gene not confidently named. This clonotype was sampled from a male donor with early-stage non-small cell lung cancer. The CDR3 reads as follows: CACLIAGLVTGELFF. At the DNA level, the sequence is TGTGCCTGTTTAATAGCAGGTTTAGTCACCGGGGAGCTGTTTTTT.